The 25 T cell receptor beta chains below come from one sample, sequenced in a study of shared clonotypes between healthy human individuals. The table came from immunoSEQ multiplex PCR; TCRdb's copy has only in-frame clones and leaves some out. The data show roughly 2,500,000 clones, roughly 93% seen once. Sequences were obtained from naive CD4+ T cells from PBMCs. Noted subset: CD45RA+ positively selected. The receptors were gathered from a man aged 18 to 29 in good health. Some clones in this sample may be carry-over from other donors' samples.

The J gene is TRBJ1-3, the V gene TRBV5-8; no firm D call. The CDR3 covers 15 residues. The V and J ends lost 4 bases and 0 bases respectively, with 11 bases between them. Germline-derived CDR1 and CDR2 are SGHTS and YDEGEE. The CDR3 loop is CASSMGRRSGNTIYF. The CDR3 nucleotides are TGTGCCAGCAGCATGGGCCGACGCTCTGGAAACACCATATATTTT. The whole variable domain, filled in from reference TRBV5-8 and TRBJ1-3, reads EAGVTQSPTHLIKTRGQQATLRCSPISGHTSVYWYQQALGLGLQFLLWYDEGEERNRGNFPPRFSGRQFPNYSSELNVNALELEDSALYLCASSMGRRSGNTIYFGEGSWLTVV.

This clone has more than one count but fewer than ten. Other DNA variants within this sample encode the same CDR3. V usage is TRBV15 and J usage is TRBJ1-2; D remains ambiguous. CDR3 length: 12 amino acids. Trimming shortened V by 0 bases and J by 4 bases, and 3 bases separated the two germline ends. CDR1 LNHNV and CDR2 YYDKDF come from the germline V gene (reference sequence). CDR3 coding DNA: TGTGCCACCAGCAGAGATCTCTATGGCTACACCTTC. This gives the protein CATSRDLYGYTF.

The genes are TRBV5-1 and TRBJ2-5, with D possibly being TRBD1 (5 bases). V was shortened by 5 bases and J by 2 bases, with 16 bases between the two germline ends. The CDR3 totals 15 residues. Germline V gene data show CDR1 as SGHRS and CDR2 as YFSETQ. In nucleotides, the CDR3 is TGCGCCAGCAGGGACACCCCGCAGGGTCAAGAGACCCAGTACTTC. Residues: CASRDTPQGQETQYF.

V is TRBV7-6 and J is TRBJ2-3; 7 nucleotides line up with TRBD2. The germline V gene encodes CDR1 SGHVS and CDR2 FNYEAQ. The CDR3 covers 18 residues. Germline trimming cut 0 bases from V and 2 bases from J; bases unmatched to any gene: 11. Written as DNA, the CDR3 is TGTGCCAGCAGCTTAGCCCTACTAGCGCCTACGACCACAGATACGCAGTATTTT. Protein: CASSLALLAPTTTDTQYF.

A note on this clone: A junction end diverges from the germline sequence, so it may reflect a read error. The rearrangement links TRBV5-4 to TRBJ2-3; D call uncertain. Germline V CDR1 and CDR2: SGHNT, YYREEE (reference sequence). This CDR3 is 12 amino acids long. DNA for the CDR3: TGTGCCAGCAGCTCAGACCGGGCCCCCTTAATTTTT. Translating gives CASSSDRAPLIF.

V is TRBV7-3 and J is TRBJ1-2; a weak D match, TRBD1 (5 bases). This CDR3 is 17 amino acids long. The V gene lost 2 bases and the J gene lost 0 bases, with 16 bases spanning the gap. Per the germline V gene, CDR1 is SGHTA and CDR2 is FQGTGA. The CDR3 reads CASSLLPGNQANYGYTF. CDR3 nucleotide sequence: TGTGCCAGCAGCTTATTGCCAGGGAACCAAGCTAACTATGGCTACACCTTC.

Only one count was recorded for this clone. The chain couples TRBV7-2 to TRBJ2-2, with D unclear. Germline CDR1 reads SGHTA; CDR2 reads FQGNSA. The CDR3 contains 9 residues. Here the CDR3 DNA reads TGTGCACGTGCCGGGGAGCTGTTTTTT. Protein product: CARAGELFF.

The chain employs TRBV10-3 and TRBJ1-3, with D uncertain. V was pared by 4 bases and J by 0 bases, with 13 bases between. Germline CDR1 and CDR2: ENHRY and SYGVKD. The CDR3 sequence is 16 residues long. The CDR3, as DNA: TGTGCCATCAGTGCCGGCCATGCTATCTCTGGAAACACCATATATTTT. Its translation: CAISAGHAISGNTIYF.

The V call is TRBV5-4, the J call TRBJ1-2; TRBD1 is a possible D gene (5 bases). This CDR3 spans 14 amino acids. The V gene lost 1 base and the J gene lost 2 bases, with 9 bases spanning the gap. Looked up from germline, CDR1 is SGHNT and CDR2 is YYREEE (reference sequence). The CDR3 region is CASSLPRDNYGYTF. The CDR3 region has the DNA TGTGCCAGCAGCTTGCCTCGGGACAACTATGGCTACACCTTC.

The chain joins TRBV7-2 to TRBJ2-5; unclear D gene. Germline CDR1 and CDR2: SGHTA and FQGNSA. Trimming stripped 3 bases from V and 2 bases from J, with 7 bases between. The CDR3 is 13 residues long. The CDR3 nucleotides are TGTGCCAGCAGCTTCGGGCTTCAAGAGACCCAGTACTTC. Encoded protein: CASSFGLQETQYF.

CDR3: CASNSHSAGATEAFF. The CDR3 DNA sequence: TGTGCCAGCAACTCTCACAGCGCAGGAGCCACTGAAGCTTTCTTT. This rearrangement joins TRBV28 to TRBJ1-1; D is unresolved. Trimming stripped 7 bases from V and 4 bases from J, with 19 bases between. Looked up from germline, CDR1 is MDHEN and CDR2 is SYDVKM. The CDR3 runs to 15 residues.

The chain couples TRBV19 to TRBJ1-1; a weak D match, TRBD1 (5 bases). Per the germline V gene, CDR1 is LNHDA and CDR2 is SQIVND (reference sequence). Trimming pared 6 bases from V and 5 bases from J, leaving 13 bases between. The CDR3 loop spans 13 amino acids. CDR3 in DNA: TGTGCCAGTAGCCCTCACGGGGGTACTGAAGCTTTCTTT. Translating it yields CASSPHGGTEAFF.

V usage is TRBV18 and J usage is TRBJ2-7; 8 positions agree with TRBD1. Germline values: CDR1 KGHSH, CDR2 LQKENI. J was trimmed by 3 bases and V by 3 bases; bases with no gene match: 4. This CDR3 has 14 residues. The CDR3 spells CASSPQGANYEQYF. The CDR3 nucleotides are TGTGCCAGCTCACCTCAGGGGGCTAACTACGAGCAGTACTTC.

The chain couples TRBV18 to TRBJ1-1, with D perhaps TRBD1 (5 bases). CDR1 is KGHSH and CDR2 is LQKENI in the germline V gene. The CDR3 has 13 amino acids. V was cut by 4 bases and J by 4 bases, with 10 bases left in between. This CDR3 is CASSLLGVTEAFF. DNA for the CDR3: TGTGCCAGCTCACTGTTAGGGGTCACTGAAGCTTTCTTT.

The chain couples TRBV5-5 to TRBJ2-7; 9 nucleotides align to TRBD1. Unmatched junction bases numbered 5, after V lost 4 bases and J lost 3 bases. This CDR3 is 14 amino acids long. From germline, CDR1 is SGHKS and CDR2 YYEKEE (reference sequence). CDR3 region: CASSLGTGNYEQYF. CDR3 DNA sequence: TGTGCCAGCAGCCTAGGGACAGGGAACTACGAGCAGTACTTC.

Details on this clone: The same CDR3 also results from other DNA sequences found in this sample. The rearrangement joins TRBV18 to TRBJ2-5, with D possibly matching TRBD1 (5 bases). Germline V gives CDR1 KGHSH, CDR2 LQKENI. This CDR3 is built from 13 residues. Trimming removed 4 bases from V and 1 base from J, with 7 bases in between. CDR3 bases: TGTGCCAGCTCACAGGGGCTCCAAGAGACCCAGTACTTC. Translation gives CASSQGLQETQYF.

The chain carries TRBV28 and TRBJ1-3; D uncertain. The germline gives CDR1 MDHEN, CDR2 SYDVKM. The V gene lost 2 bases and the J gene lost 0 bases, with 5 bases spanning the gap. The CDR3 consists of 14 residues. The CDR3 spells CASSLHDSGNTIYF. For the CDR3, the DNA is TGTGCCAGCAGTTTACATGACTCTGGAAACACCATATATTTT.

This clone occurred a few times. The chain employs TRBV19 and TRBJ2-1; TRBD2 is a possible D gene (6 bases). V was shortened by 8 bases and J by 4 bases, with 15 bases between the two germline ends. Germline V gives CDR1 LNHDA, CDR2 SQIVND (reference sequence). This CDR3 is 14 amino acids long. Written as DNA, the CDR3 is TGTGCCAGTTCGGAGGGGCTAAGGTACAATGAGCAGTTCTTC. Amino acid sequence: CASSEGLRYNEQFF.

The rearrangement links TRBV5-1 to TRBJ1-4, with D unclear. Trimming removed 1 base at V and 6 bases at J, with 7 bases between. The CDR3 is 13 amino acids. Germline V gene data show CDR1 as SGHRS and CDR2 as YFSETQ. The CDR3 spells CASSLYQDEKLFF. The CDR3 region has the DNA TGCGCCAGCAGCTTGTATCAGGATGAAAAACTGTTTTTT.

This clone was seen a single time. Other nucleotide sequences from this sample produce the same CDR3. J is TRBJ2-7 and V is TRBV28; D may correspond to TRBD1 or TRBD2 (5 bases each). CDR3 length: 14 residues. Germline V gene lookup returns CDR1 MDHEN and CDR2 SYDVKM. Trimming left V 3 bases short and J 4 bases short, with 13 bases between. This CDR3 reads CASSFPGSLYEQYF. CDR3 nucleotides: TGTGCCAGCAGTTTCCCAGGGAGTTTATACGAGCAGTACTTC.

V is TRBV18 and J is TRBJ2-7; no firm D call. Germline loops: CDR1 KGHSH, CDR2 LQKENI. Between the trimmed V and J ends, which lost 6 bases and 2 bases, there was a span of 14 bases. This CDR3 has 14 amino acids. The CDR3 coding sequence is TGTGCCAGCTCGTCCGGGCCTACTGCCTACGAGCAGTACTTC. Encoded protein: CASSSGPTAYEQYF. Variable domain in full (rest from reference TRBV18 and TRBJ2-7): NAGVMQNPRHLVRRRGQEARLRCSPMKGHSHVYWYRQLPEEGLKFMVYLQKENIIDESGMPKERFSAEFPKEGPSILRIQQVVRGDSAAYFCASSSGPTAYEQYFGPGTRLTVT.

The chain combines TRBV6-1 with TRBJ2-2; D is possibly TRBD2 (5 bases). Trimming shortened V by 6 bases and J by 4 bases, and 15 bases separated the two germline ends. CDR1 is MNHNS, CDR2 SASEGT, per germline. The CDR3 contains 15 residues. The CDR3 DNA follows: TGTGCCAGCAGGCGATCAGGAGGTCTCACCGGGGAGCTGTTTTTT. As protein: CASRRSGGLTGELFF.

This sequence joins TRBV19 and TRBJ2-7; 16 positions agree with TRBD2. Germline V gives CDR1 LNHDA, CDR2 SQIVND (reference sequence). V lost 4 bases, J lost 1 base, and 10 bases stayed unmatched. The CDR3 is made up of 19 amino acids. CDR3: CASSRGGLAGGMTSYEQYF. The CDR3 DNA reads as TGTGCCAGTAGTAGGGGGGGACTAGCGGGAGGGATGACATCCTACGAGCAGTACTTC. Combining the CDR3 with reference TRBV19 and TRBJ2-7 gives the whole variable domain DGGITQSPKYLFRKEGQNVTLSCEQNLNHDAMYWYRQDPGQGLRLIYYSQIVNDFQKGDIAEGYSVSREKKESFPLTVTSAQKNPTAFYLCASSRGGLAGGMTSYEQYFGPGTRLTVT.

The CDR3 DNA reads TGTGCCCTCACGCCGGGGGGCGCAGATACGCAGTATTTT. Translation gives CALTPGGADTQYF. The rearrangement links TRBV2 to TRBJ2-3; D is perhaps TRBD2 (7 bases). V lost 11 bases and J 4 bases, leaving 16 bases between the germline ends. The CDR3 sequence is 13 residues long. Germline V lookup: CDR1 SNHLY, CDR2 FYNNEI. The full variable domain, its missing parts supplied by reference TRBV2 and TRBJ2-3, is EPEVTQTPSHQVTQMGQEVILRCVPISNHLYFYWYRQILGQKVEFLVSFYNNEISEKSEIFDDQFSVERPDGSNFTLKIRSTKLEDSAMYFCALTPGGADTQYFGPGTRLTVL.

V gene TRBV19 combines with J gene TRBJ1-2; 9 bases are a match to TRBD1. This CDR3 has 14 residues. J was trimmed by 4 bases and V by 5 bases; bases with no gene match: 5. Germline V gene lookup returns CDR1 LNHDA and CDR2 SQIVND (reference sequence). The CDR3 loop is CASSRDRAVYGYTF. CDR3 DNA sequence: TGTGCCAGTAGTCGGGACAGGGCGGTCTATGGCTACACCTTC.